This TCR beta chain comes out of a study of cytomegalovirus exposure and HLA in healthy donors. Looking at the study overall: The 110 or so validation repertoires were produced on the same platform as the roughly 720 repertoires of the first cohort. This was reported in a later analysis.

Study-level results: Rarity characterized most TCR sequences, yet some public TCRs appeared in many donors. Cytomegalovirus association was listed for about 160 TCR beta chains. That first-cohort TCR clusters tended to co-occur in the roughly 110 validation repertoires was found in a later analysis.

Data came from immunoSEQ multiplex PCR; TCRdb stores just in-frame clones and leaves some out. The table includes a few hundred thousand clones, about nine tenths detected once. The germline V gene encodes CDR1 LNHNV and CDR2 YYDKDF (reference sequence). The CDR3 runs to 14 residues. Trimming removed 9 bases from V and 7 bases from J, with 16 bases in between. This clone was found once. Antigen unknown. Source material: PBMCs. V is TRBV15 and J is TRBJ1-6; possible D gene TRBD1, 6 bases. This clonotype was sampled from a woman between 18 and 29 years old in good health and CMV-seronegative. CDR3 nucleotide sequence: TGTGCCACAACGTCGGGAGGGGGAAATTCACCCCTCCACTTT. Amino acids: CATTSGGGNSPLHF. Variable domain in full (rest from reference TRBV15 and TRBJ1-6): DAMVIQNPRYQVTQFGKPVTLSCSQTLNHNVMYWYQQKSSQAPKLLFHYYDKDFNNEADTPDNFQSRRPNTSFCFLDIRSPGLGDTAMYLCATTSGGGNSPLHFGNGTRLTVT.